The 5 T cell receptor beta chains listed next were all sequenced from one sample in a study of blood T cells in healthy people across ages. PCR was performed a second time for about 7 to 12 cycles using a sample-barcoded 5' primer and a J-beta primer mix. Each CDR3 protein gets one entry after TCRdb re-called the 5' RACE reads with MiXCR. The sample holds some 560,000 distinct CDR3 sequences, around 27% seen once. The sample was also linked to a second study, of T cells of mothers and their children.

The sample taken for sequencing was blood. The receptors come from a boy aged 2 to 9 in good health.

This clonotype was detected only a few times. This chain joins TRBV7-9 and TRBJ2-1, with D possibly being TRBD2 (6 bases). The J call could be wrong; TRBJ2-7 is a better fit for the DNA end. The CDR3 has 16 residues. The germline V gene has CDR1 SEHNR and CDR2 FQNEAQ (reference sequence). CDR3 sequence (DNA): TGTGCCAGCAGCTTAGCTTGGTCTAGCGACTCACTGCGACAGTACTTC. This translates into CASSLAWSSDSLRQYF.

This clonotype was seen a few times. The CDR3 spells CASTGTNYEQYF. CDR3 nucleotides: TGTGCCAGCACCGGGACAAACTACGAGCAGTACTTC. J is TRBJ2-7 and V is TRBV18; D is possibly TRBD1 (6 bases). CDR3 length equals 12 residues. The germline V gene encodes CDR1 KGHSH and CDR2 LQKENI. The ends were cut back, 8 bases at V and 3 bases at J, with 11 bases in the middle.

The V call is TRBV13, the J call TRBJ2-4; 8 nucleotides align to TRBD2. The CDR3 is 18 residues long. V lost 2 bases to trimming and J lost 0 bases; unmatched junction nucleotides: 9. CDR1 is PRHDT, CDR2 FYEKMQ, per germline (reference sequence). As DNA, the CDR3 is TGTGCCAGCAGCTTAAGGACTAGCCCCGCCTTAGCCAAAAACATTCAGTACTTC. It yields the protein CASSLRTSPALAKNIQYF. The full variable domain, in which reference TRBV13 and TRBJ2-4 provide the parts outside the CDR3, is AAGVIQSPRHLIKEKRETATLKCYPIPRHDTVYWYQQGPGQDPQFLISFYEKMQSDKGSIPDRFSAQQFSDYHSELNMSSLELGDSALYFCASSLRTSPALAKNIQYFGAGTRLSVL.

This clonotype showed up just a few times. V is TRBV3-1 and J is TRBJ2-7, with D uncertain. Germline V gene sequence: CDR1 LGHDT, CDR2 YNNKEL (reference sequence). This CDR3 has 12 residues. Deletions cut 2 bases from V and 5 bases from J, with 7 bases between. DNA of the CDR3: TGTGCCAGCAGCCAACTCTTTCACGAGCAGTACTTC. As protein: CASSQLFHEQYF.

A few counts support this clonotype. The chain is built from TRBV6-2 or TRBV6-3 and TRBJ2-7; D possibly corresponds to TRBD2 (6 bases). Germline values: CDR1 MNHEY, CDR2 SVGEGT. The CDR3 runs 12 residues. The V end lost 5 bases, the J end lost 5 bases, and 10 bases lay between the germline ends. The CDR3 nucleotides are TGTGCCAGCAGTAATGGGGGGAACGAGCAGTACTTC. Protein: CASSNGGNEQYF.